These 18 T cell receptor beta chains share one sample of origin, sequenced in a study of cytomegalovirus exposure and HLA in healthy donors. The PCR contained 60 Vbeta and 13 Jbeta primers. Assay: immunoSEQ multiplex PCR; the TCRdb copy retains only in-frame clones and omits some. The sample shows some 160,000 clones, around 80% of them seen only once. Material for sequencing was PBMCs. The receptors stem from a male donor in good health and CMV-seronegative.

CDR3 DNA sequence: TGTGCCAGCGCCCCGGTCGGGGGGTTGAACACTGAAGCTTTCTTT. Its translation: CASAPVGGLNTEAFF. The chain employs TRBV6-5 and TRBJ1-1; TRBD1 might be the D (5 bases). Trimming left V 8 bases short and J 0 bases short, with 16 bases between. Germline V lookup: CDR1 MNHEY, CDR2 SVGAGI. The CDR3 loop spans 15 amino acids.

This clone was counted once. The chain uses TRBV19 and TRBJ1-1; D might be TRBD1 (6 bases). The CDR3 is 14 residues long. Germline CDR1 reads LNHDA; CDR2 reads SQIVND (reference sequence). Between the trimmed V and J ends, which lost 7 bases and 2 bases, there was a span of 14 bases. CDR3: CASMPQGTNTEAFF. The CDR3 nucleotides read TGTGCCAGTATGCCACAGGGCACAAACACTGAAGCTTTCTTT. Full variable domain (remainder filled in from reference TRBV19 and TRBJ1-1): DGGITQSPKYLFRKEGQNVTLSCEQNLNHDAMYWYRQDPGQGLRLIYYSQIVNDFQKGDIAEGYSVSREKKESFPLTVTSAQKNPTAFYLCASMPQGTNTEAFFGQGTRLTVV.

The chain employs TRBV30 and TRBJ1-6; 9 nucleotides line up with TRBD1. The CDR3 contains 13 residues. CDR1 is GTSNPN and CDR2 is SVGIG in the germline V gene (reference sequence). With 5 bases clipped from V and 9 bases from J, the junction kept 5 bases outside the gene matches. The DNA of the CDR3 is TGTGCCTGGGGGGGACAGGGCGGTTCACCCCTCCACTTT. This codes for CAWGGQGGSPLHF.

The chain couples TRBV2 to TRBJ2-5; the D gene is possibly TRBD2 (5 bases). The V gene lost 6 bases and the J gene lost 1 base, with 12 bases spanning the gap. CDR3 length: 14 residues. Germline V CDR1 and CDR2: SNHLY, FYNNEI. CDR3 sequence: CASRPDSLQETQYF. Here the CDR3 DNA reads TGTGCCAGCAGACCGGACTCCCTCCAAGAGACCCAGTACTTC.

This rearrangement joins TRBV4-2 to TRBJ1-2, with D unclear. This CDR3 is built from 11 residues. Looked up from germline, CDR1 is LGHNA and CDR2 is YNFKEQ. V lost 0 bases and J lost 13, with 9 bases in between. Here the CDR3 reads CASSQDRDVTF. Written as DNA, the CDR3 is TGTGCCAGCAGCCAAGATCGGGATGTCACCTTC.

This clone was detected a few times. V usage is TRBV30 and J usage is TRBJ2-1, with 9 bases fitting TRBD1. The CDR3 spans 11 residues. CDR1 GTSNPN and CDR2 SVGIG come from the germline V gene (reference sequence). CDR3 DNA sequence: TGTGGGACAGGGGTGAACAATGAGCAGTTCTTC. It codes for CGTGVNNEQFF.

The chain uses TRBV7-8 and TRBJ1-1, with a possible D match to TRBD1 (5 bases). V lost 1 base and J lost 3, with 12 bases in between. In germline, CDR1 is SGHVS, CDR2 FQNEAQ. This CDR3 contains 15 residues. The CDR3 protein is CASSLGTPVDTEAFF. CDR3 bases: TGTGCCAGCAGCTTAGGGACACCCGTCGACACTGAAGCTTTCTTT. Filled out from reference TRBV7-8 and TRBJ1-1, the complete variable domain reads GAGVSQSPRYKVAKRGQDVALRCDPISGHVSLFWYQQALGQGPEFLTYFQNEAQLDKSGLPSDRFFAERPEGSVSTLKIQRTQQEDSAVYLCASSLGTPVDTEAFFGQGTRLTVV.

The chain joins TRBV5-1 to TRBJ1-2, with D perhaps matching TRBD1 (5 bases). Trimming removed 0 bases at V and 0 bases at J, with 18 bases between. CDR3 length: 18 amino acids. Germline-derived CDR1 and CDR2 are SGHRS and YFSETQ. The CDR3 reads CASSLAFRALGANYGYTF. In DNA, the CDR3 is TGCGCCAGCAGCTTGGCCTTCAGGGCCCTCGGAGCTAACTATGGCTACACCTTC. Variable domain in full (rest from reference TRBV5-1 and TRBJ1-2): KAGVTQTPRYLIKTRGQQVTLSCSPISGHRSVSWYQQTPGQGLQFLFEYFSETQRNKGNFPGRFSGRQFSNSRSEMNVSTLELGDSALYLCASSLAFRALGANYGYTFGSGTRLTVV.

The chain uses TRBV6-5 and TRBJ2-3; a weak D match, TRBD2 (7 bases). Germline V gives CDR1 MNHEY, CDR2 SVGAGI. This CDR3 is built from 14 residues. V was trimmed by 5 bases and J by 5 bases, leaving 14 bases between them. Written as DNA, the CDR3 is TGTGCCAGCAGTCCATTAAGGGGGGGAGATACGCAGTATTTT. This encodes CASSPLRGGDTQYF.

The V gene is TRBV6-1, the J gene TRBJ2-5; 9 bases line up with TRBD2. This CDR3 has 15 residues. The V segment lost 0 bases and the J segment 2 bases; nucleotides outside the gene matches: 1. Per the germline V gene, CDR1 is MNHNS and CDR2 is SASEGT. CDR3 protein: CASSEAAGGQETQYF. Written as DNA, the CDR3 is TGTGCCAGCAGTGAAGCGGCGGGGGGGCAAGAGACCCAGTACTTC.

This clone was counted once. This chain uses TRBV2 with TRBJ1-4, with no clear D. CDR3 size: 16 residues. V dropped 6 bases and J dropped 3 bases, with 17 bases sitting between them. Germline V gene data show CDR1 as SNHLY and CDR2 as FYNNEI. In DNA form, the CDR3 reads TGTGCCAGCAGGGCCACCGGGAGCCCAGCTAATGAAAAACTGTTTTTT. Amino acid sequence: CASRATGSPANEKLFF.

The V gene is TRBV27, the J gene TRBJ1-1; D unresolved. Deletions cut 6 bases from V and 1 base from J, with 21 bases between. The CDR3 has 17 residues. CDR1 MNHEY and CDR2 SMNVEV come from the germline V gene (reference sequence). CDR3 DNA sequence: TGTGCCAGCAGCCCAGGTGGTTTATCAAAGTGGAACACTGAAGCTTTCTTT. It specifies CASSPGGLSKWNTEAFF.

This clone was found once. The chain uses TRBV11-2 and TRBJ1-1; 10 bases line up with TRBD1. The CDR3 covers 14 residues. V lost 4 bases and J lost 3; bases outside the gene matches: 2. Germline V gives CDR1 SGHAT, CDR2 FQNNGV. The CDR3 region is CASSSGQGDTEAFF. The CDR3, as DNA: TGTGCCAGCAGCTCTGGACAGGGGGACACTGAAGCTTTCTTT.

The rearrangement joins TRBV19 to TRBJ2-1, with a possible D match to TRBD1 (6 bases). The V end was cut by 7 bases, the J end by 4 bases, with 14 bases between. CDR1 LNHDA and CDR2 SQIVND come from the germline V gene (reference sequence). The CDR3 contains 14 residues. DNA for the CDR3: TGTGCCAGTACCCCTCGGGACAAGTACAATGAGCAGTTCTTC. Its translation: CASTPRDKYNEQFF.

This clone has just a few counts. The chain employs TRBV19 and TRBJ2-1; 7 bases are a match to TRBD1. The CDR3 extends over 13 amino acids. J gave up 5 bases and V 5 bases, and 3 bases lay outside the gene matches. Germline V CDR1 and CDR2: LNHDA, SQIVND (reference sequence). CDR3: CASSLRGNNEQFF. CDR3 DNA sequence: TGTGCCAGTAGTCTCAGGGGGAACAATGAGCAGTTCTTC.

This clone was recorded only once. The chain is built from TRBV11-2 and TRBJ1-4; a possible D gene is TRBD1 (5 bases). Per germline, CDR1 SGHAT and CDR2 FQNNGV. V lost 1 base to trimming and J lost 8 bases, with 11 bases between them. CDR3 length: 14 residues. The CDR3 is CASSLGQLEEKLFF. In DNA form, the CDR3 reads TGTGCCAGCAGCTTAGGACAGCTTGAAGAAAAACTGTTTTTT.

This CDR3 reads CASSPLSTRGRSTDTQYF. CDR3 in DNA: TGTGCCAGCTCACCACTTTCTACTCGGGGTAGGAGCACAGATACGCAGTATTTT. The rearrangement uses TRBV18 and TRBJ2-3; possibly TRBD2 for D (5 bases). Germline V gene sequence: CDR1 KGHSH, CDR2 LQKENI. V was shortened by 1 base and J by 0 bases, with 17 bases between the two germline ends. The CDR3 length is 18 residues.

A few counts support this clone. This sequence joins TRBV5-4 and TRBJ2-1, with TRBD1 as a possible D gene (9 bases). This CDR3 is 15 amino acids long. The V and J ends lost 6 bases and 4 bases respectively, with 17 bases between them. Germline V gene data show CDR1 as SGHNT and CDR2 as YYREEE (reference sequence). CDR3 protein: CASTGGGQGYNEQFF. CDR3 nucleotides: TGTGCCAGCACCGGGGGGGGACAGGGATACAATGAGCAGTTCTTC.